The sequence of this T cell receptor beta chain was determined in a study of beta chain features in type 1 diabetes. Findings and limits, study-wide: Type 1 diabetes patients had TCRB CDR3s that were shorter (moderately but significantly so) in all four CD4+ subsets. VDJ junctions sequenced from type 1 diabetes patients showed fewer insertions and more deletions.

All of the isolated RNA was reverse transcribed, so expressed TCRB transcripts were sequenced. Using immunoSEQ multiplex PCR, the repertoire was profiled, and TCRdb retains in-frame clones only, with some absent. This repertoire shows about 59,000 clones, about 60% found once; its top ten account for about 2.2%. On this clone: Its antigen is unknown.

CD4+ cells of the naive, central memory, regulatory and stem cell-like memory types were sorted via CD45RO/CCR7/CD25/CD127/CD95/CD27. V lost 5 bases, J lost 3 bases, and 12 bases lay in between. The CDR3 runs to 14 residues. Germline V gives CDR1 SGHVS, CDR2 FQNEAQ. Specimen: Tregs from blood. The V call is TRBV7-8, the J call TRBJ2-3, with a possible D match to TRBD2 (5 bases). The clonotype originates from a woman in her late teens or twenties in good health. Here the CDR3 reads CASSATSVTDTQYF. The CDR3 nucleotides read TGTGCCAGCAGCGCAACTAGTGTGACAGATACGCAGTATTTT.